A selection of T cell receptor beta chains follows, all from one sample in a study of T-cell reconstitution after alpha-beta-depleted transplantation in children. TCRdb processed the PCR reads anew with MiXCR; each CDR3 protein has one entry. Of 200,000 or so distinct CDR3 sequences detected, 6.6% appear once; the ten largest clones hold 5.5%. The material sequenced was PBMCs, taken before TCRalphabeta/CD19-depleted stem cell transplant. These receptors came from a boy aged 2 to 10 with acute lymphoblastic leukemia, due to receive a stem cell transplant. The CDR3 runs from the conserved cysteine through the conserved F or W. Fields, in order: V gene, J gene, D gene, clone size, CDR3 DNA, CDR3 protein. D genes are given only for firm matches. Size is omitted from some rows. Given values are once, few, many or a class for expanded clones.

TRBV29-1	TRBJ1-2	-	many	TGCAGCGTTGAAGAAACCTATGGCTACACCTTC	CSVEETYGYTF
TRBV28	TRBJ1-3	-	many	TGTGCCAGCAGTTTATACCCCGGGACGGACGGAAACACCATATATTTT	CASSLYPGTDGNTIYF
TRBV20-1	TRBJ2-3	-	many	TGCAGTGCTAGATCGGGAGTAGGCACAGATACGCAGTATTTT	CSARSGVGTDTQYF
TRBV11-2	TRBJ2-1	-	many	TGTGCCAGCAGCCTAGCAGGTAGGGAGCAGTTCTTC	CASSLAGREQFF
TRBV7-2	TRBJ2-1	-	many	TGTGCCAGCAGCTCGGTGGGTCACAATGAGCAGTTCTTC	CASSSVGHNEQFF
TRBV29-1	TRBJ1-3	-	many	TGCAGCGTTCTAATCGGACATCGAGAGGGAAACACCATATATTTT	CSVLIGHREGNTIYF
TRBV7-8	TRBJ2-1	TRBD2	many	TGTGCCAGTGGACTAGCGGGGAGGGATGAGCAGTTCTTC	CASGLAGRDEQFF
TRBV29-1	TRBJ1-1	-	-	TGCAGCGCTTCAGATGACAGGAACACTGAAGCTTTCTTT	CSASDDRNTEAFF
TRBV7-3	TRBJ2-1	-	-	TGTGCCAGCAGCTTATGGGCAGGGATAGGTGGTGAGCAGTTCTTC	CASSLWAGIGGEQFF
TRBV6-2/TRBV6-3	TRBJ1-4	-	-	TGTGCCAGCAGTTACTCGAATGTCCCCCCAATACGGACGGGTCCCGAAGCAACTAATGAAAAACTGTTTTTT	CASSYSNVPPIRTGPEATNEKLFF
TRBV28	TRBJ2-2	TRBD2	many	TGTGCCAGCCTAGCGGGATCCGGGGAGCTGTTTTTT	CASLAGSGELFF
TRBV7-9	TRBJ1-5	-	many	TGTGCCAGCAGCTTAGAAGGGGATCAGCCCCAGCATTTT	CASSLEGDQPQHF
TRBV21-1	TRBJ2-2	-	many	TGTGCCAGCCGGGGCCCAGGGTCGAACACCGGGGAGCTGTTTTTT	CASRGPGSNTGELFF
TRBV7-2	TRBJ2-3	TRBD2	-	TGTGCCAGCAGCTTTGTTAGCGGGGGGACAGATACGCAGTATTTT	CASSFVSGGTDTQYF
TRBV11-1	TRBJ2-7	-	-	TGTGCCAGCAGCCTCAGGGGAGGGCACAGGGGCCTTAGCTCCTACGAGCAGTACTTC	CASSLRGGHRGLSSYEQYF
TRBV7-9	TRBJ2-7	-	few	TGTGCCAGCAGCTTGGACTTCACGGGGGAGCAGTACTTC	CASSLDFTGEQYF
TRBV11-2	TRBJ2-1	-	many	TGTGCCAGCAGCGCGCAGGTTGAGCAGTTCTTC	CASSAQVEQFF
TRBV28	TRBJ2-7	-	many	TGTGCCAGCAGTTTATTCGGGGGCTCCTACGAGCAGTACTTC	CASSLFGGSYEQYF
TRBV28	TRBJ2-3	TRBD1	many	TGTGCCAGCGCTTACCGGGACAGTCTCACAGATACGCAGTATTTT	CASAYRDSLTDTQYF
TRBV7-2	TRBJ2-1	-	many	TGTGCCAGCAGATACGAAGCGTTGGAGGGCCTGTTCTTC	CASRYEALEGLFF
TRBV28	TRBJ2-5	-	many	TGTGCCAGCAGCCTGGTCCGGGATTTGGGGACCCAGTACTTC	CASSLVRDLGTQYF
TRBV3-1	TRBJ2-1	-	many	TGTGCCAGCAGCCAAGACTGGGCTCTGGGGAGCGTCAATGAGCAGTTCTTC	CASSQDWALGSVNEQFF
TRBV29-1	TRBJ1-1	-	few	TGCAGCGTCAGTGGCGGCACTGAAGCTTTCTTT	CSVSGGTEAFF
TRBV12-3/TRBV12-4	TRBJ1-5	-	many	TGTGCCAGCAGCCCACAGGGAGGGGGCAATCAGCCCCAGCATTTT	CASSPQGGGNQPQHF
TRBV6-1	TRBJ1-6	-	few	TGTGCCAGCAGTCAACGACGGGGGGCGAGGAGCTCCTATAATTCACCCCTCCACTTT	CASSQRRGARSSYNSPLHF
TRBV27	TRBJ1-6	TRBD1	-	TGTGCCAGCAGTTTAGCTTCCCCGGGACAGGCGTATTCACCCCTCCACTTT	CASSLASPGQAYSPLHF
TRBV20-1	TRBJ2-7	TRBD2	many	TGCAGTGCTAGAGGGACTAGCGAGCAGTACTTC	CSARGTSEQYF
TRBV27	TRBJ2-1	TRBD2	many	TGTGCCAGCAGTTTTACTAGCGGCACCAATGAGCAGTTCTTC	CASSFTSGTNEQFF
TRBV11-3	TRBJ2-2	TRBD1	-	TGTGCCAGCAGCTTTTCAGGCCCGTATATTAAACGGGACAGGGGGCCCGGGGAGCTGTTTTTT	CASSFSGPYIKRDRGPGELFF
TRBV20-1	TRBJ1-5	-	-	TGCAGTTCGAGGAGAGGGACTGGTGTTAGTGGCAATCAGCCCCAGCATTTT	CSSRRGTGVSGNQPQHF
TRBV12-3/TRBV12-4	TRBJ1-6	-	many	TGTGCCAGCAGCCGGGGACGTAATTCACCCCTCCACTTT	CASSRGRNSPLHF
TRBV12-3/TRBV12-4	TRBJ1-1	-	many	TGTGCCAGCAGTTTCGGCAGGGGCGGTGAGACTGAAGCTTTCTTT	CASSFGRGGETEAFF
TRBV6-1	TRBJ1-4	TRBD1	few	TGTGCCAGCAGAGAGTCAGGGGGTCTTGGTGAAAAACTGTTTTTT	CASRESGGLGEKLFF
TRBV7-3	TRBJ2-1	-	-	TGTGCCAGCAGCATCCAGGGGTCCGGGGGGAATGAGCAGTTCTTC	CASSIQGSGGNEQFF
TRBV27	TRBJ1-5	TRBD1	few	TGTGCCAGCAGCCAAACCGGACAGGATAATCAGCCCCAGCATTTT	CASSQTGQDNQPQHF
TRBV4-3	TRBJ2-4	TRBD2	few	TGCGCCAGCAGCCAGGTACTAGCGGGAGTAGCTAACATTCAGTACTTC	CASSQVLAGVANIQYF
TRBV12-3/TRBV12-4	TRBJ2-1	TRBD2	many	TGTGCCAGCAGTGCCTCGACTAGCGGGGGGCTCCAGTTCTTC	CASSASTSGGLQFF
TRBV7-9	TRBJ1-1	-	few	TGTGCCAGCAGCTTAGATGGCCAACCGAACACTGAAGCTTTCTTT	CASSLDGQPNTEAFF
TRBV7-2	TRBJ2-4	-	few	TGTGCCAGCAGCTTTGTGTGGCAACAGGGCCGAGACATTCAGTACTTC	CASSFVWQQGRDIQYF
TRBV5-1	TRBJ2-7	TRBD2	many	TGCGCCAGCAGCATTACTAGCGGGACATCCTACGAGCAGTACTTC	CASSITSGTSYEQYF
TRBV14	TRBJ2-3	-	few	TGTGCCAGCAGCCAACTTGGGCGCGCAGATACGCAGTATTTT	CASSQLGRADTQYF
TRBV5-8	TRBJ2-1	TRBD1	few	TGTGCCAGCAGCTTGGTGGGGACAGGGGTCCACAATGAGCAGTTCTTC	CASSLVGTGVHNEQFF
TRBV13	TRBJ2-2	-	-	TGTGCCAGCAGCCAAACCGAAACCGGGGAGCTGTTTTTT	CASSQTETGELFF
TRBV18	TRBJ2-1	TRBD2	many	TGTGCCAGCTCACCCGGGACTAGCGGGAGTGGCAATGAGCAGTTCTTC	CASSPGTSGSGNEQFF
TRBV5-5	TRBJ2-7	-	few	TGTGCCAGCAGCGCAGGGGGGCTAACCTACGAGCAGTACTTC	CASSAGGLTYEQYF
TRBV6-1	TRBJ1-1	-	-	TGTGCCAGCAACTCCCTCGTGGATCTACTCGGGAACACTGAAGCTTTCTTT	CASNSLVDLLGNTEAFF
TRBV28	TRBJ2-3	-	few	TGTGCCAGCAGGGTAGGCGGAGGGATTGATACGCAGTATTTT	CASRVGGGIDTQYF
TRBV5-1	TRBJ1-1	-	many	TGCGCCAGCAGCTTTGAGGGGGGGGACACTGAAGCTTTCTTT	CASSFEGGDTEAFF
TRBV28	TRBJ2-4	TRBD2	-	TGTGCCAGCAGTAACACCTGGACTAGCGGGGGCTGGGGCAAAAACATTCAGTACTTC	CASSNTWTSGGWGKNIQYF
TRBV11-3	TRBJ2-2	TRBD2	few	TGTGCCAGCAGCAACCCTAGCGGGGGGGCCGAAGGCGGGGAGCTGTTTTTT	CASSNPSGGAEGGELFF